The 10 T cell receptor beta chains presented below share a single source sample, sequenced in a study of T-cell memory formation after mild COVID-19. TCRdb recomputed calls from the 5' RACE reads with MiXCR, one row per CDR3 protein. This sample has some 300,000 distinct CDR3 sequences, with around a fifth found just once. Input material: PBMCs or a T cell subset sorted from them (not recorded which). These receptors were collected from a man younger than 35 who had mild COVID-19 (a few samples of this study predate the infection). Cell type and time point are not known.

This clonotype has a handful of counts. This chain links TRBV29-1 with TRBJ2-7; no clear D. Trimming took off 2 bases at V and 3 bases at J, with 17 bases between the two ends. This CDR3 contains 15 residues. In germline, CDR1 is SQVTM, CDR2 ANQGSEA. CDR3 DNA: TGCAGCGTTGAACTTGTACACGCGACGAGCTACGAGCAGTACTTC. Translated: CSVELVHATSYEQYF.

A few counts support this clonotype. This rearrangement joins TRBV12-3 or TRBV12-4 to TRBJ2-3; 9 bases are shared with TRBD1. The junction had 6 bases not matched to a gene; V was cut back by 4 bases and J by 7 bases. The CDR3 extends over 14 amino acids. The CDR3 reads CASSWDRVIYTQYF. Written as DNA, the CDR3 is TGTGCCAGCAGTTGGGACAGGGTAATATATACGCAGTATTTT.

In its sample, this clonotype was seen a few times. The chain couples TRBV5-6 to TRBJ1-1; TRBD1 matches 7 bases. CDR1 and CDR2 from the germline V gene are SGHDT and YYEEEE. Trimming took 6 bases from V and 0 from J; bases not matched to a gene: 5. The CDR3 spans 14 residues. CDR3 nucleotide sequence: TGTGCCAGCACCGAGGACAGGATGAACACTGAAGCTTTCTTT. Translation gives CASTEDRMNTEAFF.

The chain combines TRBV28 with TRBJ1-5; a possible D gene is TRBD1 (5 bases). Germline CDR1 and CDR2: MDHEN and SYDVKM. V was clipped by 6 bases and J by 5 bases, with 11 bases between them. The length of the CDR3 is 13 residues. CDR3 protein: CASSKGWDQPQHF. CDR3 nucleotide sequence: TGTGCCAGCAGCAAGGGGTGGGATCAGCCCCAGCATTTT.

The chain employs TRBV4-1 and TRBJ1-5; tentatively, D is TRBD1 (6 bases). The length of the CDR3 is 15 residues. Trimming removed 1 base from V and 4 bases from J, with 11 bases in between. Per germline, CDR1 MGHRA and CDR2 YSYEKL. CDR3 loop: CASSQGKGGNQPQHF. CDR3 nucleotides: TGCGCCAGCAGCCAAGGGAAGGGGGGGAATCAGCCCCAGCATTTT.

V and J are TRBV5-1 and TRBJ2-7; TRBD1 agrees at 8 bases. Germline lookup yields CDR1 SGHRS and CDR2 YFSETQ. The CDR3 is 14 residues long. The V gene end was trimmed by 4 bases and the J gene end by 0 bases; junction bases not matched to a gene: 3. CDR3 sequence: CASSQTGDSYEQYF. The CDR3 region has the DNA TGCGCCAGCAGCCAGACAGGGGACTCCTACGAGCAGTACTTC.

This clonotype was counted between two and nine times. J is TRBJ2-1 and V is TRBV5-1, with 8 positions matching TRBD2. V was pared by 0 bases and J by 5 bases, with 7 bases of the junction left unmatched. Germline-derived CDR1 and CDR2 are SGHRS and YFSETQ. This CDR3 is 16 amino acids long. The CDR3 spells CASSLVGTSPHNEQFF. DNA for the CDR3: TGCGCCAGCAGCTTGGTTGGGACTAGTCCCCACAATGAGCAGTTCTTC.

This chain links TRBV7-9 with TRBJ2-7; D is unclear. V lost 5 bases and J 5 bases, leaving 10 bases between the germline ends. Germline V lookup: CDR1 SEHNR, CDR2 FQNEAQ (reference sequence). The CDR3 has 12 amino acids. CDR3 in amino acids: CASSTTKDEQYF. The CDR3 DNA follows: TGTGCCAGCAGCACGACCAAGGACGAGCAGTACTTC.

V is TRBV20-1 and J is TRBJ1-3; 9 nucleotides align to TRBD1. The CDR3 contains 13 residues. The germline V gene has CDR1 DFQATT and CDR2 SNEGSKA (reference sequence). Trimming took 5 bases from V and 2 from J; bases not matched to a gene: 1. In DNA form, the CDR3 reads TGCAGTGCTCGGACAGGGGCTGGAAACACCATATATTTT. It encodes CSARTGAGNTIYF.

V is TRBV12-5 and J is TRBJ2-2; the D is unclear. V was cut by 7 bases and J by 4 bases, with 10 bases left in between. Per the germline V gene, CDR1 is LGHNT and CDR2 is FRNRAP. The CDR3 is 13 residues long. CDR3 DNA: TGTGCTAGTGTTGGCCTGGGCACCGGGGAGCTGTTTTTT. This translates into CASVGLGTGELFF.